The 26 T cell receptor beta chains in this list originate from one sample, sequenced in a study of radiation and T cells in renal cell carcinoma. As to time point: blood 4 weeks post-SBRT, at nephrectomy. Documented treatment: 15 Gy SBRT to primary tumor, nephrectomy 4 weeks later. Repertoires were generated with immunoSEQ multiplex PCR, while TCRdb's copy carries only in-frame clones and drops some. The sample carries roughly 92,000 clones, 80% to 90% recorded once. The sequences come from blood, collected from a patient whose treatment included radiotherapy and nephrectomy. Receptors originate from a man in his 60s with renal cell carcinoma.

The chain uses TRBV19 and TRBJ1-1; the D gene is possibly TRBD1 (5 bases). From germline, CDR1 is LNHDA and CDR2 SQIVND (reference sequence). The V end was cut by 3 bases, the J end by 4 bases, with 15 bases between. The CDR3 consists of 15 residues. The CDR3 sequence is CASSIGGGGITEAFF. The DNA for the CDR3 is TGTGCCAGTAGTATTGGTGGGGGTGGTATCACTGAAGCTTTCTTT.

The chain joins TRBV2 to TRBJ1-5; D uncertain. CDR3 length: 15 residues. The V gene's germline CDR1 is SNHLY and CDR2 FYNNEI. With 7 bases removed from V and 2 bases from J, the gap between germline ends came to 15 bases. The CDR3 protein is CASTNSPLGNQPQHF. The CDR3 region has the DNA TGTGCCAGCACGAACAGTCCCCTCGGCAATCAGCCCCAGCATTTT.

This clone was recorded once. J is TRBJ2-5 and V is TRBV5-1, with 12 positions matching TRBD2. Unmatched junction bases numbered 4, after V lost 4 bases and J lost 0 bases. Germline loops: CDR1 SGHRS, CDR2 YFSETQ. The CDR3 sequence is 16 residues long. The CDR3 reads CASSPGLAGYQETQYF. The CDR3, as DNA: TGCGCCAGCAGCCCCGGACTAGCGGGGTACCAAGAGACCCAGTACTTC.

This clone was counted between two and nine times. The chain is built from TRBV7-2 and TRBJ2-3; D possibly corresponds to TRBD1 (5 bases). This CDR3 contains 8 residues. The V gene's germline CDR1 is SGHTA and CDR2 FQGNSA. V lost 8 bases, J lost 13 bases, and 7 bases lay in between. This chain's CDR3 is CASGHEYF. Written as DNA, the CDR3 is TGTGCCAGCGGACATGAGTATTTT. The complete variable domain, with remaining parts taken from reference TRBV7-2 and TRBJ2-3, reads GAGVSQSPSNKVTEKGKDVELRCDPISGHTALYWYRQSLGQGLEFLIYFQGNSAPDKSGLPSDRFSAERTGGSVSTLTIQRTQQEDSAVYLCASGHEYFGPGTRLTVL.

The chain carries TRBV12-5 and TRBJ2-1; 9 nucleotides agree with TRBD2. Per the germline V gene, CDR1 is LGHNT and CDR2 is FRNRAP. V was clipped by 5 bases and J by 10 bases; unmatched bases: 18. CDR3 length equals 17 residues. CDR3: CASGPQPSGIGLGEQFF. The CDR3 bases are TGTGCTAGTGGTCCCCAGCCTAGCGGGATTGGGCTTGGAGAGCAGTTCTTC.

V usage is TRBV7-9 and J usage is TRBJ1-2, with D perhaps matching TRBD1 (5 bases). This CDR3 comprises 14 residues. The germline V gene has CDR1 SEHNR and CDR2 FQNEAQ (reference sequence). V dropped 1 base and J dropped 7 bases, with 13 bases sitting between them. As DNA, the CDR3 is TGTGCCAGCAGCTTAGAGGCAGGGTTTGCTGGCTACACCTTC. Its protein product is CASSLEAGFAGYTF.

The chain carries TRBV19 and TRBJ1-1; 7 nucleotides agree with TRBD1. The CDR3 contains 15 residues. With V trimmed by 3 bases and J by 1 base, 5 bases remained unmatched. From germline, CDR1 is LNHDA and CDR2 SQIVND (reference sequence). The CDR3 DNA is TGTGCCAGTAGTATGACAGGGAAAGCGAACACTGAAGCTTTCTTT. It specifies CASSMTGKANTEAFF.

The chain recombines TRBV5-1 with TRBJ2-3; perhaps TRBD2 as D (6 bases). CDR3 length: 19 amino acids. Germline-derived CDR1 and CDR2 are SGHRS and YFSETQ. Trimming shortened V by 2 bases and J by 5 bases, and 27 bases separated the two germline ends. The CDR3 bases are TGCGCCAGCAGCTTTAAGGGGAACCCCCAGGCTAGCGTTAAAGATACGCAGTATTTT. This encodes CASSFKGNPQASVKDTQYF.

The chain's CDR3 is CASSRAGTGGGELSGANVLTF. CDR3 DNA sequence: TGTGCCAGTAGTAGGGCCGGGACAGGGGGCGGAGAGCTCTCTGGGGCCAACGTCCTGACTTTC. The chain has TRBV19 and TRBJ2-6, with 12 bases that match TRBD1. The V gene's germline CDR1 is LNHDA and CDR2 SQIVND (reference sequence). The J segment lost 0 bases and the V segment lost 4 bases, leaving 13 bases of the junction unmatched. The CDR3 covers 21 residues.

In DNA form, the CDR3 reads TGCGCCAGCAGCTTGCAGGGTGGAGAGACCCAGTACTTC. Translation gives CASSLQGGETQYF. The chain joins TRBV5-1 to TRBJ2-5; TRBD1 is a possible D gene (5 bases). V gave up 1 base and J gave up 4 bases, with 8 bases separating them. The germline V gene has CDR1 SGHRS and CDR2 YFSETQ. CDR3 length: 13 amino acids.

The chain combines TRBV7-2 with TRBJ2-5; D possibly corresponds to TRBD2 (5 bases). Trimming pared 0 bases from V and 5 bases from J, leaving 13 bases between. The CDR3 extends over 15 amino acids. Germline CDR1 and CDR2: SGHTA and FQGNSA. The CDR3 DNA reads TGTGCCAGCAGCTTAGCGGGAGCGTGGGGTGAGACCCAGTACTTC. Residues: CASSLAGAWGETQYF.

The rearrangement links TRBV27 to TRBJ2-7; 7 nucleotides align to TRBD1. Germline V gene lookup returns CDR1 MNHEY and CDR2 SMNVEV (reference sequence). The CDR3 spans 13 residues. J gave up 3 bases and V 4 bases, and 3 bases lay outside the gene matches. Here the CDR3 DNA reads TGTGCCAGCAGTTCCGGACAGGACTACGAGCAGTACTTC. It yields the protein CASSSGQDYEQYF.

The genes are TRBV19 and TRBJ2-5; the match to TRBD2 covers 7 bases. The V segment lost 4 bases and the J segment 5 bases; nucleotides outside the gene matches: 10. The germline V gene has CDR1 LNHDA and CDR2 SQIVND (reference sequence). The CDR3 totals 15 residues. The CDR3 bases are TGTGCCAGTAGTACACGGGACTACCCAGGCGAGACCCAGTACTTC. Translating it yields CASSTRDYPGETQYF.

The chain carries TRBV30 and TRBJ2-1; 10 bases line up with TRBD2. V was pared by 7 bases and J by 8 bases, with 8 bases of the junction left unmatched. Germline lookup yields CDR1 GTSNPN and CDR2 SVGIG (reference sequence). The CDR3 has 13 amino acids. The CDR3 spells CALEGSGRHEQFF. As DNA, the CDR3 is TGTGCCTTGGAGGGTAGCGGGAGGCATGAGCAGTTCTTC.

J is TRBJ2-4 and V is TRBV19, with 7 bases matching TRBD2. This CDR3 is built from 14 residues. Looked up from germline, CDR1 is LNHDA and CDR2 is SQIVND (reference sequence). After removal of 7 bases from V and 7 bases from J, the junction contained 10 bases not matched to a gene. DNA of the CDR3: TGTGCCAGTACCCGCAGCGGGATAGGGAACATTCAGTACTTC. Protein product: CASTRSGIGNIQYF.

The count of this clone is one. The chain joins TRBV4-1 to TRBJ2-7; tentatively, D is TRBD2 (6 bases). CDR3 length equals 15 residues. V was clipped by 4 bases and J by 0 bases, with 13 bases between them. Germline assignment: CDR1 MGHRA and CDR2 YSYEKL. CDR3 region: CASSPSGPSSYEQYF. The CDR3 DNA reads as TGCGCCAGCAGCCCCAGCGGGCCGAGCTCCTACGAGCAGTACTTC.

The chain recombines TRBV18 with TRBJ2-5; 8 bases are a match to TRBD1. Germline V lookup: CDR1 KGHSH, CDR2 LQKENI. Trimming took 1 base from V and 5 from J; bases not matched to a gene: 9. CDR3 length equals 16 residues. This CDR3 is CASSPLDRVLLETQYF. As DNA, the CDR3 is TGTGCCAGCTCACCACTGGACAGGGTCTTACTGGAGACCCAGTACTTC.

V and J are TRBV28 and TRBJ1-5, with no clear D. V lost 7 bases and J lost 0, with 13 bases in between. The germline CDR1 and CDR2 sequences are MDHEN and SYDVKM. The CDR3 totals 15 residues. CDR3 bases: TGTGCCAGCACCTCAATAGGGTATAGCAATCAGCCCCAGCATTTT. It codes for CASTSIGYSNQPQHF. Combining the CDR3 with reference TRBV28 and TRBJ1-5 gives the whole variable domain DVKVTQSSRYLVKRTGEKVFLECVQDMDHENMFWYRQDPGLGLRLIYFSYDVKMKEKGDIPEGYSVSREKKERFSLILESASTNQTSMYLCASTSIGYSNQPQHFGDGTRLSIL.

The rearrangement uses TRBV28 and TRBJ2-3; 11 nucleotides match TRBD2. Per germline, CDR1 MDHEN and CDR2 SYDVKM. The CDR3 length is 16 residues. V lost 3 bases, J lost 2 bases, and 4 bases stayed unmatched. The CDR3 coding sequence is TGTGCCAGCAGTTTGGGACTAGCGGACTACACAGATACGCAGTATTTT. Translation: CASSLGLADYTDTQYF.

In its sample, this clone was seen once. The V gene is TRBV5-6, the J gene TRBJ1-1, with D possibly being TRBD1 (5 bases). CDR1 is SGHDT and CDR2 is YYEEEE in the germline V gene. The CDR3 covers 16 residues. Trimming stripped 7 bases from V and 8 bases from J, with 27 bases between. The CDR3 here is CASEASSLARAPEAFF. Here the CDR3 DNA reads TGTGCCAGCGAGGCGAGTTCCCTTGCCAGGGCCCCCGAAGCTTTCTTT.

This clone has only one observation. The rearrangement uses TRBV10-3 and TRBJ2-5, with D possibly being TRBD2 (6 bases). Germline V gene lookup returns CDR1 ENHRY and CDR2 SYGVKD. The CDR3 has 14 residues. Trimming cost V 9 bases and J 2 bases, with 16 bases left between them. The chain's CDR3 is CAMGAAGRQETQYF. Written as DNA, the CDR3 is TGTGCCATGGGAGCGGCGGGGAGACAAGAGACCCAGTACTTC.

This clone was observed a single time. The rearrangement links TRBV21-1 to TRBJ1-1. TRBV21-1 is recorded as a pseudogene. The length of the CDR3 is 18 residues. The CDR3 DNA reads TGTGCCAGCAGCAAAGTCCTAAATGTAGGGCGCATGAACACTGAAGCTTTCTTT. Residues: CASSKVLNVGRMNTEAFF.

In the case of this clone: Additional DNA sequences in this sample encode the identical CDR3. The CDR3 region has the DNA TGTGCCAGCAGCTTAGGACAGGGGGCATACGAGCAGTACTTC. This sequence encodes CASSLGQGAYEQYF. V is TRBV5-6 and J is TRBJ2-7, with 11 positions matching TRBD1. The CDR3 has 14 residues. The germline CDR1 and CDR2 sequences are SGHDT and YYEEEE. Trimming at V came to 2 bases and at J to 4 bases, leaving 2 bases not matched to a gene.

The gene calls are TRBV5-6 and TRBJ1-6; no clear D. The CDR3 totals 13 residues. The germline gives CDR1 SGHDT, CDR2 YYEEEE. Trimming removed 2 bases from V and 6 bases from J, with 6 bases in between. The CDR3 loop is CASSFGINSPLHF. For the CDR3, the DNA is TGTGCCAGCAGCTTTGGCATTAATTCACCCCTCCACTTT.

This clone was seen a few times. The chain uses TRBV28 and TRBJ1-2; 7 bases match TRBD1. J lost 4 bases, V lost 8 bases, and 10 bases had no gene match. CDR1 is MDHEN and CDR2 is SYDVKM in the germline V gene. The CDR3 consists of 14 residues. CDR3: CASVGEGASYGYTF. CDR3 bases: TGTGCCAGCGTGGGGGAGGGGGCCTCCTATGGCTACACCTTC.

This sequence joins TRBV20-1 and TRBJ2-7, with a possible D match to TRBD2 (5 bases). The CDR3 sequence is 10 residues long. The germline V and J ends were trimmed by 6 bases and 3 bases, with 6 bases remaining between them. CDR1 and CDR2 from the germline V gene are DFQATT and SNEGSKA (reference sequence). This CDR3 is CSARDYEQYF. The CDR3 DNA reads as TGCAGTGCCCGGGACTACGAGCAGTACTTC.